The TCR beta chain described here comes from a study of T cell responses to AZD1222 COVID-19 vaccine. Study results and limitations: Only five or six AZD1222 recipients were seropositive at baseline.

CDR1 is MDHEN, CDR2 SYDVKM, per germline. The CDR3 length is 15 residues. Trimming cost V 6 bases and J 4 bases; bases outside gene matches: 8. For this clone: What it binds is unknown.

Data came from immunoSEQ multiplex PCR; TCRdb stores just in-frame clones and leaves some out. The table shows 120,000 to 150,000 clones, with roughly 89% occurring only once. Material: peripheral blood, obtained 28 days after the second AZD1222 dose. The receptor was derived from an adult who received the AZD1222 COVID-19 vaccine. The chain combines TRBV28 with TRBJ2-1; 8 bases align to TRBD2. As DNA, the CDR3 is TGTGCCAGCAGACCTCCGGGACTAGTATACAATGAGCAGTTCTTC. Its protein product is CASRPPGLVYNEQFF.